What follows are 27 T cell receptor beta chains derived from one specimen sequenced in a study of shared clonotypes between healthy human individuals. The assay was immunoSEQ multiplex PCR, and TCRdb's table has in-frame clones only and misses some. The sample lists about 2 million clones; roughly 94% were seen once. Naive CD8 cells were CD45RO-negative, positively selected for CCR7, excluding terminally differentiated effector memory CD45RA+ cells. Specimen: naive CD8+ T cells sorted from blood. These receptors were obtained from a man aged 18-30 years in good health.

The V call is TRBV5-4, the J call TRBJ2-7; no firm D call. Germline CDR1 and CDR2: SGHNT and YYREEE (reference sequence). Trimming removed 0 bases at V and 5 bases at J, with 6 bases between. The CDR3 contains 12 residues. This CDR3 reads CASSLVPDEQYF. CDR3 coding DNA: TGTGCCAGCAGCTTGGTCCCGGACGAGCAGTACTTC.

CDR3: CASIPRGAYNSPLHF. In DNA, the CDR3 is TGTGCCAGCATTCCCCGTGGGGCTTATAATTCACCCCTCCACTTT. The gene calls are TRBV28 and TRBJ1-6, with D possibly matching TRBD1 (5 bases). From germline, CDR1 is MDHEN and CDR2 SYDVKM. Trimming stripped 7 bases from V and 4 bases from J, with 14 bases between. The CDR3 runs 15 residues.

J is TRBJ2-7 and V is TRBV15, with 11 positions matching TRBD2. CDR1 is LNHNV, CDR2 YYDKDF, per germline (reference sequence). The CDR3 runs 21 residues. Trimming at V came to 0 bases and at J to 1 base, leaving 17 bases not matched to a gene. CDR3 in DNA: TGTGCCACCAGCAGAGATGCAGTCAGTGAACTAGCGGGAGTTGAGTCCTACGAGCAGTACTTC. Amino acid sequence: CATSRDAVSELAGVESYEQYF.

The J gene is TRBJ1-1, the V gene TRBV2, with a tentative D call TRBD1 (5 bases). CDR1 is SNHLY, CDR2 FYNNEI, per germline. CDR3 size: 15 residues. The ends were cut back, 4 bases at V and 5 bases at J, with 17 bases in the middle. CDR3 in amino acids: CASSATLGGETEAFF. The DNA for the CDR3 is TGTGCCAGCAGTGCCACACTGGGGGGGGAAACTGAAGCTTTCTTT.

This chain links TRBV7-6 with TRBJ2-1; 10 bases align to TRBD1. CDR1 SGHVS and CDR2 FNYEAQ come from the germline V gene. The CDR3 is 14 residues long. V lost 5 bases to trimming and J lost 6 bases; unmatched junction nucleotides: 4. CDR3 sequence (DNA): TGTGCCAGCAGCCCCTGGACAGGGGGCAATGAGCAGTTCTTC. Protein product: CASSPWTGGNEQFF.

This chain links TRBV4-1 with TRBJ2-1; a weak D match, TRBD1 (5 bases). Germline CDR1 reads MGHRA; CDR2 reads YSYEKL. This CDR3 region has 11 residues. V was pared by 5 bases and J by 15 bases, with 14 bases between. The CDR3 protein is CASSSGHGVFF. CDR3 bases: TGCGCCAGCAGCTCCGGACACGGAGTGTTCTTC.

The chain is built from TRBV5-1 and TRBJ1-5; D ambiguous. With 3 bases removed from V and 8 bases from J, the gap between germline ends came to 15 bases. The CDR3 runs 14 residues. CDR1 and CDR2 (germline): SGHRS, YFSETQ. CDR3 region: CASSSPKGSKPQHF. The CDR3 DNA reads TGCGCCAGCAGCTCTCCGAAGGGAAGCAAGCCCCAGCATTTT.

This clone was counted once. The chain combines TRBV11-2 with TRBJ2-7; D gene ambiguous. Germline assignment: CDR1 SGHAT and CDR2 FQNNGV. V gave up 10 bases and J gave up 1 base, with 14 bases separating them. CDR3 length: 13 residues. The CDR3 is CATRPGSSYEQYF. Here the CDR3 DNA reads TGTGCCACCAGACCGGGCTCTTCCTACGAGCAGTACTTC.

V gene TRBV4-1 combines with J gene TRBJ2-5; D possibly corresponds to TRBD2 (7 bases). This CDR3 comprises 15 residues. From germline, CDR1 is MGHRA and CDR2 YSYEKL. V shed 0 bases and J shed 4 bases, with 12 bases lying between them. The CDR3 DNA is TGCGCCAGCAGCCAAGAATGGGGAGGGGGAGAGACCCAGTACTTC. Protein product: CASSQEWGGGETQYF.

V gene TRBV15 combines with J gene TRBJ2-7, with 9 bases matching TRBD2. Germline V lookup: CDR1 LNHNV, CDR2 YYDKDF (reference sequence). The length of the CDR3 is 16 residues. Unmatched junction bases numbered 11, after V lost 3 bases and J lost 5 bases. In DNA form, the CDR3 reads TGTGCCACCAGCAGGGAACCGGGACTAGCTCTACACGAGCAGTACTTC. It translates to CATSREPGLALHEQYF.

The gene calls are TRBV7-6 and TRBJ2-2, with 9 bases identical to TRBD1. Germline CDR1 reads SGHVS; CDR2 reads FNYEAQ. After removal of 5 bases from V and 6 bases from J, the junction contained 7 bases not matched to a gene. The CDR3 has 15 residues. This CDR3 reads CASSTGQGRPGELFF. CDR3 nucleotides: TGTGCCAGCAGCACGGGACAGGGTAGGCCCGGGGAGCTGTTTTTT.

The chain links TRBV5-1 to TRBJ1-6; D unclear. V gave up 0 bases and J gave up 5 bases, with 12 bases separating them. This CDR3 has 16 residues. Germline V gene lookup returns CDR1 SGHRS and CDR2 YFSETQ. The CDR3: CASSLGGAGDNSPLHF. CDR3 coding DNA: TGCGCCAGCAGCTTGGGGGGAGCTGGTGATAATTCACCCCTCCACTTT.

This chain links TRBV11-2 with TRBJ2-4; D could derive from TRBD1 or TRBD2 (5 bases each). CDR1 SGHAT and CDR2 FQNNGV come from the germline V gene. V shed 0 bases and J shed 0 bases, with 9 bases lying between them. The CDR3 consists of 16 residues. The CDR3 protein is CASSLDPGLAKNIQYF. In nucleotides, the CDR3 is TGTGCCAGCAGCTTAGACCCGGGGCTAGCCAAAAACATTCAGTACTTC.

J is TRBJ2-5 and V is TRBV7-9; 8 nucleotides line up with TRBD2. After removal of 5 bases from V and 5 bases from J, the junction contained 7 bases not matched to a gene. This CDR3 has 14 residues. CDR1 and CDR2 (germline): SEHNR, FQNEAQ (reference sequence). The CDR3 DNA follows: TGTGCCAGCAGCCAACCGGGAGGGGGTGAGACCCAGTACTTC. This sequence encodes CASSQPGGGETQYF.

This chain joins TRBV14 and TRBJ1-3, with 10 bases that match TRBD1. V was clipped by 2 bases and J by 2 bases; unmatched bases: 15. CDR3 length equals 20 residues. Per germline, CDR1 SGHDN and CDR2 FVKESK. CDR3 region: CASSQNRMTGGYTTGNTIYF. CDR3 nucleotides: TGTGCCAGCAGCCAAAATAGGATGACAGGGGGCTATACGACTGGAAACACCATATATTTT.

As for this clone: Different DNA sequences within this sample yield the same CDR3. V and J are TRBV30 and TRBJ2-2, with D maybe TRBD2 (5 bases). The CDR3 has 15 amino acids. Germline assignment: CDR1 GTSNPN and CDR2 SVGIG (reference sequence). With 0 bases removed from V and 0 bases from J, the gap between germline ends came to 8 bases. DNA of the CDR3: TGTGCCTGGAGTGTGGGGAGCGCGAACACCGGGGAGCTGTTTTTT. It codes for CAWSVGSANTGELFF.

The chain is built from TRBV7-9 and TRBJ1-1; possible D gene TRBD1, 6 bases. CDR1 and CDR2 from the germline V gene are SEHNR and FQNEAQ (reference sequence). V was shortened by 2 bases and J by 0 bases, with 16 bases between the two germline ends. The CDR3 extends over 17 amino acids. This CDR3 is CASSLRGAGPLNTEAFF. The CDR3 DNA reads TGTGCCAGCAGCTTAAGGGGGGCAGGACCACTGAACACTGAAGCTTTCTTT. Full variable domain (rest looked up from reference TRBV7-9 and TRBJ1-1): DTGVSQNPRHKITKRGQNVTFRCDPISEHNRLYWYRQTLGQGPEFLTYFQNEAQLEKSRLLSDRFSAERPKGSFSTLEIQRTEQGDSAMYLCASSLRGAGPLNTEAFFGQGTRLTVV.

The V and J genes are TRBV10-2 and TRBJ1-1; no definite D call. CDR1 is WSHSY, CDR2 SAAADI, per germline. The CDR3 runs 15 residues. V was shortened by 2 bases and J by 3 bases, with 13 bases between the two germline ends. CDR3 amino acids: CASSERRGIDTEAFF. The CDR3, as DNA: TGCGCCAGCAGTGAGCGCCGGGGAATTGACACTGAAGCTTTCTTT.

J is TRBJ2-7 and V is TRBV5-8; D gene uncertain. The CDR3 is 13 amino acids. Between the trimmed V and J ends, which lost 0 bases and 2 bases, there was a span of 6 bases. Germline values: CDR1 SGHTS, CDR2 YDEGEE. This CDR3 reads CASSLGSPYEQYF. The CDR3 DNA reads as TGTGCCAGCAGCTTGGGTAGCCCCTACGAGCAGTACTTC.

Comments on this clone: It is unclear where the CDR3 begins or ends on the DNA, so no DNA is shown, and the CDR3 is as TCRdb lists it. The chain couples TRBV5-6 to TRBJ2-2; the table assigns TRBD2, which was not confirmed against the DNA. CDR1 is SGHDT, CDR2 YYEEEE, per germline. A total of 16 residues make up the CDR3, ends included. The CDR3 here is CASSVLGGQYVGELFF.

The chain uses TRBV7-9 and TRBJ2-7; no reliable D call. Germline V gives CDR1 SEHNR, CDR2 FQNEAQ (reference sequence). This CDR3 region has 14 residues. Trimming left V 4 bases short and J 6 bases short, with 16 bases between. CDR3 sequence reads: CASSSLGPTGEQYF. In DNA form, the CDR3 reads TGTGCCAGCAGCTCCCTAGGACCAACCGGCGAGCAGTACTTC.

This sequence joins TRBV4-3 and TRBJ1-1, with a weak D call TRBD1 (6 bases). This CDR3 has 14 residues. Germline V gene sequence: CDR1 LGHNA, CDR2 YSLEER. V lost 0 bases, J lost 7 bases, and 12 bases lay in between. CDR3 sequence: CASSQDIGQFEAFF. The CDR3 nucleotides are TGCGCCAGCAGCCAAGATATCGGACAGTTTGAAGCTTTCTTT.

This clone came up once. The sample contains more than one DNA sequence encoding this CDR3. The rearrangement links TRBV6-6 to TRBJ1-5, with D uncertain. Germline CDR1 and CDR2: MNHNY and SVGAGI (reference sequence). CDR3 length equals 15 residues. Trimming stripped 0 bases from V and 1 base from J, with 7 bases between. The DNA for the CDR3 is TGTGCCAGCAGTTACTCGGATGGGAGCAATCAGCCCCAGCATTTT. Protein: CASSYSDGSNQPQHF.

This clone was picked up one time. The V call is TRBV4-1, the J call TRBJ1-5, with D unclear. V was shortened by 0 bases and J by 9 bases, with 12 bases between the two germline ends. The CDR3 loop spans 14 amino acids. CDR1 and CDR2 from the germline V gene are MGHRA and YSYEKL. CDR3 coding DNA: TGCGCCAGCAGCCAAGACCCGGGCCCGCTGCCCCAGCATTTT. Translation: CASSQDPGPLPQHF.

This clone was seen a single time. This chain links TRBV18 with TRBJ1-2; 9 nucleotides align to TRBD1. The junction had 6 bases not matched to a gene; V was cut back by 6 bases and J by 4 bases. The CDR3 consists of 14 residues. CDR1 is KGHSH, CDR2 LQKENI, per germline. Written as DNA, the CDR3 is TGTGCCAGCTCCCGGGACAGGGATTTCTATGGCTACACCTTC. Protein: CASSRDRDFYGYTF.

This CDR3 is CASSYSQGAGEQYF. In nucleotides, the CDR3 is TGTGCCAGCAGTTACTCGCAGGGGGCCGGCGAGCAGTACTTC. The gene calls are TRBV6-6 and TRBJ2-7, with TRBD1 identical over 8 bases. CDR1 is MNHNY and CDR2 is SVGAGI in the germline V gene (reference sequence). With V trimmed by 0 bases and J by 6 bases, 4 bases remained unmatched. This CDR3 region has 14 residues.

This clone was detected only a few times. The chain is built from TRBV9 and TRBJ1-1; tentative D call: TRBD1 (5 bases). The V gene's germline CDR1 is SGDLS and CDR2 YYNGEE. Between the trimmed V and J ends, which lost 1 base and 7 bases, there was a span of 14 bases. The CDR3 spans 14 residues. In DNA form, the CDR3 reads TGTGCCAGCAGCGTAATCAGGGAAAAAGATGAAGCTTTCTTT. This codes for CASSVIREKDEAFF.